This T cell receptor beta chain emerged from a study of beta chain features in type 1 diabetes. Germline values: CDR1 SEHNR, CDR2 FQNEAQ (reference sequence). This CDR3 contains 13 residues. Trimming stripped 1 base from V and 7 bases from J, with 11 bases between. The isolated RNA, all of it, was reverse transcribed, so expressed TCRB transcripts were what got sequenced. The method was immunoSEQ multiplex PCR; TCRdb's version includes in-frame clones alone and lacks a portion of them. The table has roughly 500,000 clones, 30% seen once. This clone was seen more than once but under ten times. The sequenced sample was naive CD4+ T cells from blood. V and J are TRBV7-9 and TRBJ2-7, with D possibly being TRBD1 (5 bases). The TCR sequence derives from a man between 18 and 29 years old in good health. This CDR3 is CASSLVARGEQYF. CDR3 in DNA: TGTGCCAGCAGCTTAGTGGCAAGGGGAGAGCAGTACTTC.